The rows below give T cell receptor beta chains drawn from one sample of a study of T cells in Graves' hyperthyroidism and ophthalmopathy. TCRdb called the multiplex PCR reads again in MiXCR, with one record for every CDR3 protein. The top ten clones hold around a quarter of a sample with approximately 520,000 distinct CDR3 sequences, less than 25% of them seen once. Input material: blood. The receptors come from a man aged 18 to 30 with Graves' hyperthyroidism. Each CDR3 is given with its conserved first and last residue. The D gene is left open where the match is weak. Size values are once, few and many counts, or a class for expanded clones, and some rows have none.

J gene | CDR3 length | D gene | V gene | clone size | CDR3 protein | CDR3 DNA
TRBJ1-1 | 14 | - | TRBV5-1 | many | CASRPGTMNTEAFF | TGCGCCAGCAGACCAGGGACCATGAACACTGAAGCTTTCTTT
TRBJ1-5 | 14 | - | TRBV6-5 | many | CASSYSSGYQPQHF | TGTGCCAGCAGTTACTCATCAGGGTATCAGCCCCAGCATTTT
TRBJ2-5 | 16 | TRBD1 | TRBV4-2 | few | CASSQDKVRGQETQYF | TGTGCCAGCAGCCAAGATAAGGTCAGGGGGCAGGAGACCCAGTACTTC
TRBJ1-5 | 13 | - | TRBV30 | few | CAWSGETNQPQHF | TGTGCCTGGAGTGGGGAGACTAATCAGCCCCAGCATTTT
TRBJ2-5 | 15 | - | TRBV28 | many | CASSSVSVLPGSQYF | TGTGCCAGCAGTTCCGTTTCAGTCTTACCCGGATCCCAGTACTTC
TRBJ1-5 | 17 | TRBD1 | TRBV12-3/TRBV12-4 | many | CASSFSGGDIGNQPQHF | TGTGCCAGCAGTTTCTCAGGGGGCGATATCGGCAATCAGCCCCAGCATTTT
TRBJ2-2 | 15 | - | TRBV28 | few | CASSFVQGGIGELFF | TGTGCCAGCAGTTTCGTACAGGGCGGGATCGGGGAGCTGTTTTTT
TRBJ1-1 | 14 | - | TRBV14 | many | CASSPVSGLTEAFF | TGTGCCAGCAGCCCGGTTTCAGGGCTCACTGAAGCTTTCTTT
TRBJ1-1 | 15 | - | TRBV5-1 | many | CASSFSSPRDTEAFF | TGCGCCAGCAGCTTTTCGAGCCCCAGGGACACTGAAGCTTTCTTT
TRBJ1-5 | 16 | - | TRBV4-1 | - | CASSQGWVSAGQPQHF | TGCGCCAGCAGCCAAGGTTGGGTTTCAGCAGGACAGCCCCAGCATTTT
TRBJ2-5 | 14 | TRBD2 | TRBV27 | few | CASSVGRGLETQYF | TGTGCCAGCAGTGTTGGGCGGGGGTTAGAGACCCAGTACTTC
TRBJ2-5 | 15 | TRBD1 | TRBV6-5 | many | CASSFTGATQETQYF | TGTGCCAGCAGTTTCACAGGGGCGACACAAGAGACCCAGTACTTC
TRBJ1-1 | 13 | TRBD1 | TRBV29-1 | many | CSVAGTANTEAFF | TGCAGCGTTGCAGGGACAGCCAACACTGAAGCTTTCTTT
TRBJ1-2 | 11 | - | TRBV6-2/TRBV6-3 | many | CASGNMGGYTF | TGTGCCAGCGGCAACATGGGTGGCTACACCTTC
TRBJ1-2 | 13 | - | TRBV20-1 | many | CSASWDFSYGYTF | TGCAGTGCTAGTTGGGACTTCAGCTATGGCTACACCTTC
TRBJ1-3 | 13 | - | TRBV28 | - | CASRLGIGNTIYF | TGTGCCAGCAGGCTCGGCATTGGAAACACCATATATTTT
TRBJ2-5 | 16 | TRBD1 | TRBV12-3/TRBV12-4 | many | CASSFEETGGQETQYF | TGTGCCAGCAGTTTCGAAGAGACAGGGGGCCAGGAGACCCAGTACTTC
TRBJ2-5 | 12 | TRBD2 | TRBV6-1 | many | CASRGEGETQYF | TGTGCCAGCCGGGGGGAGGGCGAGACCCAGTACTTC
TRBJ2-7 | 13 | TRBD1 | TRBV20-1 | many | CSASARDSYEQYF | TGCAGTGCTAGCGCACGGGACAGCTACGAGCAGTACTTC
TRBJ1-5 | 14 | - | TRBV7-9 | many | CASSGGREDQPQHF | TGTGCCAGCAGCGGCGGGAGAGAGGATCAGCCCCAGCATTTT
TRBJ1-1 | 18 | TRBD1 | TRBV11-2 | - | CASSSAGRGRWMNTEAFF | TGTGCCAGCAGCTCCGCGGGGAGGGGGCGGTGGATGAACACTGAAGCTTTCTTT
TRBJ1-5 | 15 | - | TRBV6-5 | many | CASSYGLMGNQPQHF | TGTGCCAGCAGTTACGGACTAATGGGTAATCAGCCCCAGCATTTT
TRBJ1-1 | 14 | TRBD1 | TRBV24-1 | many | CATSETGEDTEAFF | TGTGCCACCAGTGAGACAGGGGAGGACACTGAAGCTTTCTTT
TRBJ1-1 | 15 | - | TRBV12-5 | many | CASGLVVGTNTEAFF | TGTGCTAGTGGTTTGGTAGTGGGAACTAACACTGAAGCTTTCTTT
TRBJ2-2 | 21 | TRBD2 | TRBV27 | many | CASSLSHRRGLAGRNTGELFF | TGTGCCAGCAGTTTGTCCCACCGGAGGGGACTAGCGGGGAGGAACACCGGGGAGCTGTTTTTT
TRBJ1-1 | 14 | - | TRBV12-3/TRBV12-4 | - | CASTPRVGNTEAFF | TGTGCCAGCACTCCCCGGGTCGGCAACACTGAAGCTTTCTTT
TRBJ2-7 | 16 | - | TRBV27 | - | CASKAAPPGPFYEQYF | TGTGCCAGCAAGGCAGCCCCACCCGGCCCCTTCTACGAGCAGTACTTC
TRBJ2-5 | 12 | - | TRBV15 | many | CATSSGFRTQYF | TGTGCCACCAGCAGTGGGTTTAGGACCCAGTACTTC
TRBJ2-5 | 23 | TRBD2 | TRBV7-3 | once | CASSLIGRLADIIILGSRKTQYF | TGTGCCAGCAGCTTAATAGGAAGACTAGCGGACATTATAATACTGGGTAGTAGGAAGACCCAGTACTTC
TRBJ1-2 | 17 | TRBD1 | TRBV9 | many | CASSATLPDREADGYTF | TGTGCCAGCAGCGCGACTCTTCCGGACAGGGAAGCGGATGGCTACACCTTC
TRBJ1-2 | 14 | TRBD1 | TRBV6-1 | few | CAGTQGAQGYGYTF | TGTGCCGGTACACAGGGGGCACAAGGGTATGGCTACACCTTC
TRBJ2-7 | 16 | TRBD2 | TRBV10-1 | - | CASSESSGRASYEQYF | TGCGCCAGCAGTGAGAGTAGCGGGAGGGCATCCTACGAGCAGTACTTC
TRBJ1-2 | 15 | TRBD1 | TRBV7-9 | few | CASSLSTGGEIGYTF | TGTGCCAGCAGCTTATCCACAGGGGGCGAGATTGGCTACACCTTC
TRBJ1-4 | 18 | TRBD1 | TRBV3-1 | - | CASSLQRGGAGGIEKLFF | TGTGCCAGCAGCCTACAAAGAGGGGGGGCAGGGGGAATTGAAAAACTGTTTTTT
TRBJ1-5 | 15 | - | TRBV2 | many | CASSEGQASNQPQHF | TGTGCCAGCAGTGAAGGGCAGGCTAGCAATCAGCCCCAGCATTTT
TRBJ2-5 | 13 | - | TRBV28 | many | CASSFQMQETQYF | TGTGCCAGCAGTTTCCAGATGCAAGAGACCCAGTACTTC
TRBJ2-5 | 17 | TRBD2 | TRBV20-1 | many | CSANHLLTSGGKETQYF | TGCAGTGCTAACCACCTGCTGACTAGCGGGGGAAAAGAGACCCAGTACTTC
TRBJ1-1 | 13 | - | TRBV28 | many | CASSHGGLGEAFF | TGTGCCAGCAGCCATGGGGGCCTGGGTGAAGCTTTCTTT
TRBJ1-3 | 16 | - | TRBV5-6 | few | CASSLDGLRSGNTIYF | TGTGCCAGCAGCTTGGATGGGTTGCGCTCTGGAAACACCATATATTTT
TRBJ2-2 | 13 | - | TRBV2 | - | CASSSWDTGELLF | TGTGCCAGCAGCTCGTGGGACACCGGGGAGCTGTTGTTT
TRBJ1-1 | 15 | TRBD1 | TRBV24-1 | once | CAIYRGTERNTEAFF | TGTGCCATTTACAGGGGAACAGAGCGGAACACTGAAGCTTTCTTT
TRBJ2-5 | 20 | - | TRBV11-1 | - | CASSPRDLGPEGGNRETQYF | TGTGCCAGCAGCCCTCGGGACCTCGGTCCTGAAGGGGGGAACCGAGAGACCCAGTACTTC